This TCR beta chain appears in the sequencing data of a study of STAT5B mutations in CD4+ large granular lymphocyte leukemia. V lost 2 bases to trimming and J lost 0 bases; unmatched junction nucleotides: 7. This CDR3 has 16 amino acids. Per germline, CDR1 SGDLS and CDR2 YYNGEE. This table comes from immunoSEQ multiplex PCR, and its TCRdb copy is limited to in-frame clones, with some not included. The sample comprises about 30,000 clones, roughly 75% of which are singletons, and approximately 3% rests with the top ten. The specimen sequenced was CD4+ T cells from blood buffy coats. This rearrangement joins TRBV9 to TRBJ2-5; 7 bases agree with TRBD1. The sequence was collected from a human donor in good health. In DNA form, the CDR3 reads TGTGCCAGCAGCGTCACAGGGGTGAGCCACCAAGAGACCCAGTACTTC. Protein: CASSVTGVSHQETQYF.